The rows below give T cell receptor beta chains drawn from one sample of a study of early T cells in non-severe SARS-CoV-2 infection. TCRdb re-called the 5' RACE reads through MiXCR, storing one row per CDR3 protein. The table shows 50,000 or so distinct CDR3 sequences, with roughly 5.3% occurring only once. The sequenced material came from whole blood. The source of these receptors is an adult who was a healthcare worker with PCR-confirmed SARS-CoV-2 infection or an uninfected control (not recorded which). Each CDR3 is given with its conserved first and last residue. The D gene is left open where the match is weak. Size values are once, few and many counts, or a class for expanded clones, and some rows have none.

clone size: few
V gene: TRBV15
J gene: TRBJ1-2
D gene: NA
CDR3 protein: CATSRGGTREAYSYGYTF
CDR3 DNA: TGTGCCACCAGCAGAGGAGGGACAAGGGAGGCGTATAGCTATGGCTACACCTTC

clone size: many
V gene: TRBV24-1
J gene: TRBJ1-5
D gene: TRBD1
CDR3 protein: CATSEPGTGHQPQHF
CDR3 DNA: TGTGCCACCAGTGAACCAGGGACAGGTCATCAGCCCCAGCATTTT

clone size: many
V gene: TRBV3-1
J gene: TRBJ1-6
D gene: NA
CDR3 protein: CASSQEEGKSSYNSPLHF
CDR3 DNA: TGTGCCAGCAGCCAAGAGGAAGGGAAAAGCTCCTATAATTCACCCCTCCACTTT

clone size: few
V gene: TRBV10-3
J gene: TRBJ2-2
D gene: NA
CDR3 protein: CAITATGELFF
CDR3 DNA: TGTGCCATCACGGCGACCGGGGAGCTGTTTTTT

clone size: many
V gene: TRBV7-2
J gene: TRBJ2-7
D gene: TRBD2
CDR3 protein: CASSPAGDGTYEQYF
CDR3 DNA: TGTGCCAGCAGCCCTGCGGGGGACGGTACCTACGAGCAGTACTTC

clone size: many
V gene: TRBV6-6
J gene: TRBJ2-4
D gene: TRBD1
CDR3 protein: CASSYLGQQNIQYF
CDR3 DNA: TGTGCCAGCAGTTACCTGGGACAGCAAAACATTCAGTACTTC

clone size: NA
V gene: TRBV10-3
J gene: TRBJ2-3
D gene: NA
CDR3 protein: CAISEPVRTDTQYF
CDR3 DNA: TGTGCCATCAGTGAGCCGGTACGCACAGATACGCAGTATTTT

clone size: NA
V gene: TRBV5-1
J gene: TRBJ2-1
D gene: TRBD2
CDR3 protein: CASSSTSSGRNVEQFF
CDR3 DNA: TGCGCCAGCAGCTCAACTTCTAGCGGGAGGAACGTTGAGCAGTTCTTC

clone size: few
V gene: TRBV5-5
J gene: TRBJ2-1
D gene: TRBD2
CDR3 protein: CASSGGDLYNEQFF
CDR3 DNA: TGTGCCAGCAGCGGGGGGGACCTCTACAATGAGCAGTTCTTC

clone size: many
V gene: TRBV7-3
J gene: TRBJ2-5
D gene: NA
CDR3 protein: CASPGQYF
CDR3 DNA: TGTGCCAGCCCTGGTCAGTACTTC

clone size: NA
V gene: TRBV20-1
J gene: TRBJ2-5
D gene: NA
CDR3 protein: CSAHKGTLGETQYF
CDR3 DNA: TGCAGTGCTCATAAAGGGACGCTGGGGGAGACCCAGTACTTC

clone size: many
V gene: TRBV29-1
J gene: TRBJ1-1
D gene: TRBD1
CDR3 protein: CSSRTGNTEAFF
CDR3 DNA: TGCAGCTCCCGGACAGGAAACACTGAAGCTTTCTTT

clone size: NA
V gene: TRBV25-1
J gene: TRBJ2-1
D gene: NA
CDR3 protein: CASSGTGTSAFF
CDR3 DNA: TGTGCCAGCAGTGGGACCGGGACCTCCGCGTTCTTC

clone size: many
V gene: TRBV12-3/TRBV12-4
J gene: TRBJ2-7
D gene: NA
CDR3 protein: CASSPGLPHEQYF
CDR3 DNA: TGTGCCAGCAGCCCCGGGCTCCCCCACGAGCAGTACTTC

clone size: many
V gene: TRBV29-1
J gene: TRBJ2-2
D gene: NA
CDR3 protein: CSVGDRVVGELFF
CDR3 DNA: TGCAGCGTTGGAGATAGGGTCGTCGGGGAGCTGTTTTTT

clone size: many
V gene: TRBV4-2
J gene: TRBJ2-2
D gene: TRBD2
CDR3 protein: CASSQETSGITNTGELFF
CDR3 DNA: TGTGCCAGCAGCCAAGAGACTAGCGGGATAACGAACACCGGGGAGCTGTTTTTT

clone size: NA
V gene: TRBV19
J gene: TRBJ2-3
D gene: TRBD1
CDR3 protein: CASSRDRGRDTQYF
CDR3 DNA: TGTGCCAGTAGCCGCGACAGGGGAAGAGATACGCAGTATTTT

clone size: few
V gene: TRBV7-8
J gene: TRBJ2-3
D gene: TRBD2
CDR3 protein: CASSLASGRYDTQYF
CDR3 DNA: TGTGCCAGCAGCTTAGCTAGCGGGAGGTACGATACGCAGTATTTT

clone size: NA
V gene: TRBV4-2
J gene: TRBJ2-3
D gene: TRBD2
CDR3 protein: CASSQDPRLAGPRGTDTQYF
CDR3 DNA: TGTGCCAGCAGCCAAGATCCCCGGCTAGCGGGCCCGCGAGGGACAGATACGCAGTATTTT

clone size: many
V gene: TRBV5-1
J gene: TRBJ1-2
D gene: TRBD1
CDR3 protein: CASSSGAAGGYYGYTF
CDR3 DNA: TGCGCCAGCAGCTCTGGCGCGGCAGGGGGCTACTATGGCTACACCTTC

clone size: many
V gene: TRBV20-1
J gene: TRBJ1-2
D gene: TRBD1
CDR3 protein: CSATIPNRGQFRYTF
CDR3 DNA: TGCAGTGCTACAATTCCTAACAGGGGGCAGTTTCGATACACCTTC

clone size: many
V gene: TRBV6-6
J gene: TRBJ1-2
D gene: NA
CDR3 protein: CASSYDAGKDGYTF
CDR3 DNA: TGTGCCAGCAGTTACGACGCGGGGAAGGATGGCTACACCTTC

clone size: many
V gene: TRBV6-5
J gene: TRBJ2-3
D gene: NA
CDR3 protein: CASKITSTDTQYF
CDR3 DNA: TGTGCCAGCAAGATCACTAGCACAGATACGCAGTATTTT

clone size: many
V gene: TRBV2
J gene: TRBJ1-2
D gene: NA
CDR3 protein: CASSGRVGYGYTF
CDR3 DNA: TGTGCCAGCAGTGGCAGGGTAGGATATGGCTACACCTTC

clone size: many
V gene: TRBV2
J gene: TRBJ2-1
D gene: NA
CDR3 protein: CASRVINEQFF
CDR3 DNA: TGTGCCAGCCGGGTGATCAATGAGCAGTTCTTC

clone size: many
V gene: TRBV7-9
J gene: TRBJ1-5
D gene: NA
CDR3 protein: CASSSAGAGQPQHF
CDR3 DNA: TGTGCCAGCAGCTCGGCGGGGGCAGGACAGCCCCAGCATTTT

clone size: NA
V gene: TRBV21-1
J gene: TRBJ2-2
D gene: NA
CDR3 protein: CASSNGDPNTGELFF
CDR3 DNA: TGTGCCAGCAGCAATGGGGATCCGAACACCGGGGAGCTGTTTTTT

clone size: few
V gene: TRBV7-2
J gene: TRBJ2-7
D gene: NA
CDR3 protein: CASRLIPPPYSVQYF
CDR3 DNA: TGTGCCAGCAGACTTATCCCACCACCTTATAGCGTGCAGTACTTC

clone size: many
V gene: TRBV19
J gene: TRBJ1-5
D gene: NA
CDR3 protein: CASSIEDRNQPQHF
CDR3 DNA: TGTGCCAGTAGTATTGAGGACAGAAATCAGCCCCAGCATTTT

clone size: many
V gene: TRBV18
J gene: TRBJ1-2
D gene: NA
CDR3 protein: CASSPTGSHGYTF
CDR3 DNA: TGTGCCAGCTCACCAACAGGGAGCCATGGCTACACCTTC

clone size: many
V gene: TRBV20-1
J gene: TRBJ2-7
D gene: NA
CDR3 protein: CSASTATEGQYF
CDR3 DNA: TGCAGTGCTAGTACCGCAACGGAGGGGCAGTACTTC

clone size: few
V gene: TRBV11-2
J gene: TRBJ2-7
D gene: TRBD1
CDR3 protein: CASSVGTGVTYEQYF
CDR3 DNA: TGTGCCAGCAGCGTCGGGACAGGGGTTACCTACGAGCAGTACTTC

clone size: few
V gene: TRBV6-2/TRBV6-3
J gene: TRBJ1-5
D gene: NA
CDR3 protein: CASTDRIQPQHF
CDR3 DNA: TGTGCCAGCACCGACCGGATCCAGCCCCAGCATTTT

clone size: many
V gene: TRBV7-6
J gene: TRBJ2-2
D gene: NA
CDR3 protein: CASSQSVANTGELFF
CDR3 DNA: TGTGCCAGCAGCCAATCGGTCGCGAACACCGGGGAGCTGTTTTTT

clone size: many
V gene: TRBV29-1
J gene: TRBJ2-3
D gene: TRBD1
CDR3 protein: CSVERRQGNTDTQYF
CDR3 DNA: TGCAGCGTTGAGCGGAGACAGGGGAACACAGATACGCAGTATTTT

clone size: many
V gene: TRBV12-3/TRBV12-4
J gene: TRBJ2-2
D gene: NA
CDR3 protein: CASRLTGISGELFF
CDR3 DNA: TGTGCCAGCAGGCTCACAGGGATCTCCGGGGAGCTGTTTTTT

clone size: many
V gene: TRBV7-8
J gene: TRBJ2-5
D gene: TRBD2
CDR3 protein: CASTAGGREETQYF
CDR3 DNA: TGTGCCAGCACCGCGGGGGGGCGGGAAGAGACCCAGTACTTC

clone size: many
V gene: TRBV11-3
J gene: TRBJ2-1
D gene: TRBD2
CDR3 protein: CASSLVGAGEFEQFF
CDR3 DNA: TGTGCCAGCAGCTTAGTTGGAGCGGGAGAGTTTGAGCAGTTCTTC

clone size: NA
V gene: TRBV11-2
J gene: TRBJ2-7
D gene: NA
CDR3 protein: CASSLADFFPYEQYF
CDR3 DNA: TGTGCCAGCAGCTTAGCTGACTTCTTCCCCTACGAGCAGTACTTC

clone size: few
V gene: TRBV11-1
J gene: TRBJ2-2
D gene: NA
CDR3 protein: CASSLAGMNTGELFF
CDR3 DNA: TGTGCCAGCAGCTTAGCAGGGATGAACACCGGGGAGCTGTTTTTT

clone size: NA
V gene: TRBV6-5
J gene: TRBJ2-7
D gene: NA
CDR3 protein: CASGGDNAYYEQYF
CDR3 DNA: TGTGCCAGCGGGGGGGACAACGCTTACTACGAGCAGTACTTC

clone size: NA
V gene: TRBV30
J gene: TRBJ1-3
D gene: NA
CDR3 protein: CAWSIGSGNTIYF
CDR3 DNA: TGTGCCTGGAGTATCGGCTCTGGAAACACCATATATTTT

clone size: many
V gene: TRBV18
J gene: TRBJ2-1
D gene: NA
CDR3 protein: CASSPRETTHNEQFF
CDR3 DNA: TGTGCCAGCTCTCCCCGCGAGACAACTCACAATGAGCAGTTCTTC

clone size: many
V gene: TRBV7-8
J gene: TRBJ2-2
D gene: NA
CDR3 protein: CASRGRTHDTGELFF
CDR3 DNA: TGTGCCAGCAGGGGACGGACTCACGACACCGGGGAGCTGTTTTTT

clone size: few
V gene: TRBV27
J gene: TRBJ2-1
D gene: NA
CDR3 protein: CASSWGRAGGNEQFF
CDR3 DNA: TGTGCCAGCAGTTGGGGCAGGGCCGGTGGAAATGAGCAGTTCTTC

clone size: many
V gene: TRBV29-1
J gene: TRBJ1-6
D gene: NA
CDR3 protein: CSVGHTGGSPLHF
CDR3 DNA: TGCAGCGTTGGACATACCGGCGGTTCACCCCTCCACTTT

clone size: NA
V gene: TRBV30
J gene: TRBJ2-2
D gene: TRBD2
CDR3 protein: CAWKGRGANTGELFF
CDR3 DNA: TGTGCCTGGAAGGGGAGGGGTGCGAACACCGGGGAGCTGTTTTTT

clone size: many
V gene: TRBV21-1
J gene: TRBJ2-3
D gene: NA
CDR3 protein: CASSKARRTSTDTQYF
CDR3 DNA: TGTGCCAGCAGCAAAGCGCGACGGACTAGCACAGATACGCAGTATTTT

clone size: many
V gene: TRBV5-1
J gene: TRBJ2-7
D gene: NA
CDR3 protein: CATRGLDNEQYF
CDR3 DNA: TGCGCCACCAGAGGTTTGGACAACGAGCAGTACTTC

clone size: many
V gene: TRBV27
J gene: TRBJ1-2
D gene: TRBD1
CDR3 protein: CASSSGQGAGGYTF
CDR3 DNA: TGTGCCAGCAGTTCAGGACAGGGTGCGGGAGGCTACACCTTC

clone size: many
V gene: TRBV5-1
J gene: TRBJ1-5
D gene: TRBD1
CDR3 protein: CASSWLGTGSQPQHF
CDR3 DNA: TGCGCCAGCAGCTGGTTGGGGACAGGGAGCCAGCCCCAGCATTTT

clone size: few
V gene: TRBV20-1
J gene: TRBJ2-3
D gene: NA
CDR3 protein: CSAGGVGGGTDTQYF
CDR3 DNA: TGCAGTGCAGGGGGGGTGGGAGGCGGCACAGATACGCAGTATTTT

clone size: few
V gene: TRBV6-2/TRBV6-3
J gene: TRBJ2-3
D gene: NA
CDR3 protein: CASSGLRLETDTQYF
CDR3 DNA: TGTGCCAGCAGTGGACTTCGACTAGAAACAGATACGCAGTATTTT

clone size: many
V gene: TRBV6-2/TRBV6-3
J gene: TRBJ2-3
D gene: NA
CDR3 protein: CASRQKLRADTQYF
CDR3 DNA: TGTGCCAGCAGACAAAAGCTCCGGGCAGATACGCAGTATTTT

clone size: many
V gene: TRBV4-1
J gene: TRBJ1-1
D gene: NA
CDR3 protein: CASSQVQSNMNTEAFF
CDR3 DNA: TGCGCCAGCAGCCAAGTACAGTCCAACATGAACACTGAAGCTTTCTTT

clone size: many
V gene: TRBV7-2
J gene: TRBJ2-1
D gene: NA
CDR3 protein: CASSLAQGGGPYNEQFF
CDR3 DNA: TGTGCCAGCAGCTTAGCGCAGGGCGGGGGCCCCTACAATGAGCAGTTCTTC

clone size: few
V gene: TRBV7-9
J gene: TRBJ1-1
D gene: NA
CDR3 protein: CASSLDPSLEAFF
CDR3 DNA: TGTGCCAGCAGCTTAGATCCCTCTTTGGAAGCTTTCTTT

clone size: NA
V gene: TRBV6-6
J gene: TRBJ2-1
D gene: NA
CDR3 protein: CASSYGREGEQFF
CDR3 DNA: TGTGCCAGCAGTTATGGCCGTGAAGGTGAGCAGTTCTTC